This TCR beta chain was sequenced during a study of T cell clones after liver transplantation (dated by TCRdb to the late 2010s). Regarding the complete study: The samples were obtained from ITN030ST, a randomized trial that attempted immunosuppression withdrawal within 2 years after liver transplantation. After a pre-transplant mixed lymphocyte reaction, TCRbeta sequencing was used to pinpoint donor-reactive T cell clones, which were subsequently tracked in post-transplant blood. As an antigen-independent comparator for donor-reactive sequences, third party-reactive TCRbeta sequences were also identified from pre-transplant MLRs. Three of the eight recipients were HCV-positive; the others were transplanted for non-autoimmune, non-viral indications. No induction therapy was given to the subjects, and standard immunosuppression was administered until randomization at 12-24 months post-transplant. Tolerance meant complete immunosuppression withdrawal for at least one year without liver enzymes rising beyond twice the upper limit of normal. Blood samples were collected pre-transplant, pre-randomization before withdrawal, and post-randomization after either full withdrawal or failed withdrawal. A cohort of 8 liver transplant recipients was studied, of whom 3 were classified as tolerant and 5 as non-tolerant. The paper as a whole reports these results and caveats: Low numbers of available donor cells limited the measurable donor-reactive repertoire in two subjects. In most of the 8 subjects, regardless of tolerance or HCV status, circulating donor-reactive CD4 TCRbeta sequences dropped significantly post-transplant. Once repertoire turnover was taken into account, donor-reactive detection showed a significant reduction for CD4 in 7 of 8 subjects and for CD8 in 8 of 8. Because of small, heterogeneous patient numbers and non-standardized post-transplant time points, the conclusions were only preliminary. Because allograft tissue specimens were not available, migration of donor-reactive T cells into the graft, rather than deletion, may have occurred. A greater decline was seen for donor-reactive sequences than for third party-reactive sequences, suggesting partial antigen-specific deletion unrelated to withdrawal success.

High-throughput TCRbeta CDR3 sequencing of frozen genomic DNA was performed by immunoSEQ, with PCR amplification, mapping, bias correction and internal controls included. In the original analysis: Productive rearrangements were retained, and unique TCRbeta sequences were defined by the CDR3 nucleotide sequence together with the V and J gene. For a sequence to be called donor-reactive, it needed a frequency of at least 0.01% and at least 5-fold expansion in CFSE-low cells compared with unstimulated pre-transplant cells. Minimum frequency thresholds were set for each subject based on the unstimulated sample with the lowest template count, ensuring at least 90% detection power. Jensen-Shannon divergence between the top 1000 TCRbeta sequences after and before transplant was used to measure repertoire turnover. Changes in detection of donor-reactive sequences were tested with two-sided Fisher's exact tests. Entries here come from immuneACCESS through TCRdb and include only in-frame sequences with V and J called. Some clones fail to appear in such tables; in the studies checked, an unresolved V gene covers under half of the shortfall, and the cause of the remainder is unknown. That table gives V, J and clone size, and the DNA gave D and trimming. This sample comprises tens of thousands of clones, roughly three quarters of them detected only once. Clones ranked in the top ten supply around 9.6% of the sample.

This clone was detected only once. The antigen it recognizes is unknown. Nothing much larger sits one base from this clone, and base qualities are not available. Unstimulated PBMCs, after thawing, were stained for CD3, CD4 and CD8 and then FACS-sorted into CD3+CD4+ and CD3+CD8+ populations. Each of the 8 studied subjects was randomized to immunosuppression withdrawal. The Qiagen DNeasy Blood and Tissue Kit was used for isolation of genomic DNA. The germline V gene encodes CDR1 SGHDT and CDR2 YYEEEE. Inclusive of the bounding cysteine and phenylalanine, the CDR3 is 14 residues long. Just the 42-base CDR3 DNA is kept, in frame starting at base 1. At the junction V is shortened by 7 bases and J by 3 bases, with 16 bases in between.

This sample comprised CD4+ T cells from blood, obtained at the 22-month timepoint. The rearrangement combines TRBV5-6 with TRBJ2-5; TRBD2 is perhaps the D gene, given 7 matching bases. This clonotype was sampled from a human patient who received a liver transplant. Following a transplant, some T lymphocytes may have been derived from the graft donor. The DNA reads TGTGCCAGCTATCGCCCGGGGGGCAAAGAGACCCAGTACTTC. Translation gives CASYRPGGKETQYF.